One sample yielded the 20 T cell receptor beta chains listed below, sequenced in a study of T cell clonotyping in hematopoietic cell transplantation. Data came from immunoSEQ multiplex PCR; TCRdb stores just in-frame clones and leaves some out. The sample carries some 4,300 clones, roughly 88% recorded once. Sequencing was performed on peripheral blood mononuclear cells. These receptors were obtained from a middle-aged man in good health. Some clones in this sample may be carry-over from other donors' samples.

This clone was found a few times. J is TRBJ2-7 and V is TRBV5-4; D remains ambiguous. The CDR3 sequence is 13 residues long. Trimming stripped 6 bases from V and 4 bases from J, with 14 bases between. Germline CDR1 and CDR2: SGHNT and YYREEE (reference sequence). CDR3 in DNA: TGTGCCAGCACACCCGGTATTGGGTACGAGCAGTACTTC. Translating gives CASTPGIGYEQYF.

This clone has only one observation. This chain uses TRBV7-2 with TRBJ2-4, with D maybe TRBD1 (6 bases). This CDR3 is 15 amino acids long. Deletions cut 4 bases from V and 8 bases from J, with 18 bases between. Germline CDR1 and CDR2: SGHTA and FQGNSA. The CDR3 protein is CASSSIGQRWDIQYF. In nucleotides, the CDR3 is TGTGCCAGCAGCTCAATTGGACAGCGGTGGGACATTCAGTACTTC. The full variable domain, with the rest looked up from reference TRBV7-2 and TRBJ2-4, is GAGVSQSPSNKVTEKGKDVELRCDPISGHTALYWYRQSLGQGLEFLIYFQGNSAPDKSGLPSDRFSAERTGGSVSTLTIQRTQQEDSAVYLCASSSIGQRWDIQYFGAGTRLSVL.

The rearrangement links TRBV27 to TRBJ2-3; D is undetermined. V shed 6 bases and J shed 5 bases, with 24 bases lying between them. CDR1 is MNHEY, CDR2 SMNVEV, per germline (reference sequence). The CDR3 runs 17 residues. The DNA of the CDR3 is TGTGCCAGCAGGGCCTCGTACGGCAACTACCTGGGAGATACGCAGTATTTT. Translated, it gives CASRASYGNYLGDTQYF.

The V call is TRBV7-2, the J call TRBJ1-2; D is ambiguous. This CDR3 region has 13 residues. V lost 0 bases and J lost 8, with 10 bases in between. Germline V lookup: CDR1 SGHTA, CDR2 FQGNSA. The CDR3 loop is CASSLAGSGGYTF. The CDR3 region has the DNA TGTGCCAGCAGCTTAGCAGGGTCAGGCGGCTACACCTTC.

The chain couples TRBV19 to TRBJ1-5; the D gene is possibly TRBD1 (6 bases). The V gene lost 5 bases and the J gene lost 6 bases, with 14 bases spanning the gap. Germline CDR1 LNHDA, CDR2 SQIVND (reference sequence). The CDR3 length is 14 residues. The CDR3 nucleotides are TGTGCCAGTAGTTCGAGTCAGGGGCCTCAGCCCCAGCATTTT. It translates to CASSSSQGPQPQHF.

V usage is TRBV7-2 and J usage is TRBJ2-5; 8 bases fit TRBD1. The CDR3 runs to 14 residues. Looked up from germline, CDR1 is SGHTA and CDR2 is FQGNSA. Germline trimming cut 5 bases from V and 5 bases from J; bases unmatched to any gene: 7. The CDR3 bases are TGTGCCAGCAGCGCCCGGACAGGGAAGGAGACCCAGTACTTC. Protein product: CASSARTGKETQYF.

This chain uses TRBV19 with TRBJ2-7, with 8 bases lining up with TRBD1. There are 16 residues in the CDR3. Trimming at V came to 6 bases and at J to 2 bases, leaving 12 bases not matched to a gene. The germline V gene encodes CDR1 LNHDA and CDR2 SQIVND (reference sequence). Here the CDR3 reads CASSDTAGTGPYEQYF. The CDR3 DNA is TGTGCCAGTAGCGATACCGCCGGGACAGGCCCCTACGAGCAGTACTTC.

The CDR3 DNA reads TGTGCCAGCAGCCAAGCCCGCGGGGCCTCCTACGAGCAGTACTTC. Its translation is CASSQARGASYEQYF. This sequence joins TRBV4-2 and TRBJ2-7; a possible D gene is TRBD2 (6 bases). The germline V and J ends were trimmed by 1 base and 0 bases, with 10 bases remaining between them. There are 15 residues in the CDR3. Germline-derived CDR1 and CDR2 are LGHNA and YNFKEQ.

The chain joins TRBV5-4 to TRBJ2-3, with D unclear. The CDR3 loop spans 12 amino acids. Germline V gene data show CDR1 as SGHNT and CDR2 as YYREEE (reference sequence). Trimming stripped 0 bases from V and 6 bases from J, with 5 bases between. The CDR3 sequence: CASSLVLDTQYF. For the CDR3, the DNA is TGTGCCAGCAGCTTGGTTCTCGATACGCAGTATTTT.

The chain couples TRBV19 to TRBJ2-1; TRBD2 aligns across 10 bases. CDR3 size: 14 residues. J gave up 6 bases and V 6 bases, and 5 bases lay outside the gene matches. Germline CDR1 reads LNHDA; CDR2 reads SQIVND (reference sequence). This CDR3 is CASRRLAGVNEQFF. CDR3 DNA sequence: TGTGCCAGTAGGCGGCTAGCGGGGGTCAATGAGCAGTTCTTC.

The chain links TRBV29-1 to TRBJ1-1; D gene uncertain. Germline V gives CDR1 SQVTM, CDR2 ANQGSEA. The CDR3 covers 12 residues. V was pared by 4 bases and J by 1 base, with 7 bases between. The CDR3 reads CSVGVQNTEAFF. The DNA for the CDR3 is TGCAGCGTTGGGGTCCAGAACACTGAAGCTTTCTTT.

The chain combines TRBV30 with TRBJ1-4, with D unclear. V dropped 0 bases and J dropped 7 bases, with 12 bases sitting between them. The CDR3 runs 14 residues. Germline V gene data show CDR1 as GTSNPN and CDR2 as SVGIG (reference sequence). CDR3 sequence (DNA): TGTGCCTGGAGTGTACTGGGTACTGGTGAAAAACTGTTTTTT. Residues: CAWSVLGTGEKLFF.

This chain uses TRBV13 with TRBJ2-3, with D perhaps given as TRBD1 or TRBD2 (5 bases each). V lost 3 bases to trimming and J lost 2 bases, with 18 bases between them. This CDR3 contains 17 residues. Germline V lookup: CDR1 PRHDT, CDR2 FYEKMQ (reference sequence). The DNA for the CDR3 is TGTGCCAGCAGCTTCCAACCGGGGCTCGCTCCCACAGATACGCAGTATTTT. Its protein product is CASSFQPGLAPTDTQYF. Together with reference TRBV13 and TRBJ2-3, the CDR3 gives the full variable domain: AAGVIQSPRHLIKEKRETATLKCYPIPRHDTVYWYQQGPGQDPQFLISFYEKMQSDKGSIPDRFSAQQFSDYHSELNMSSLELGDSALYFCASSFQPGLAPTDTQYFGPGTRLTVL.

V usage is TRBV6-5 and J usage is TRBJ1-1; D ambiguous. This CDR3 spans 15 amino acids. V dropped 2 bases and J dropped 3 bases, with 13 bases sitting between them. Looked up from germline, CDR1 is MNHEY and CDR2 is SVGAGI. The CDR3 region is CASSYARRRDTEAFF. Written as DNA, the CDR3 is TGTGCCAGCAGTTACGCCAGGCGGCGGGACACTGAAGCTTTCTTT.

This clone occurred once. The rearrangement joins TRBV30 to TRBJ1-1, with D possibly being TRBD1 (5 bases). This CDR3 has 13 amino acids. CDR1 and CDR2 from the germline V gene are GTSNPN and SVGIG (reference sequence). Trimming left V 1 base short and J 3 bases short, with 9 bases between. CDR3 amino acids: CAWSGEGYTEAFF. The CDR3 nucleotides are TGTGCCTGGAGTGGGGAGGGGTACACTGAAGCTTTCTTT.

The chain combines TRBV10-3 with TRBJ2-7, with D maybe TRBD2 (5 bases). Trimming removed 7 bases from V and 3 bases from J, with 19 bases in between. Per germline, CDR1 ENHRY and CDR2 SYGVKD. The CDR3 covers 15 residues. The CDR3 spells CAITSGAGGRYEQYF. The CDR3 DNA is TGTGCCATCACTTCCGGAGCTGGAGGTCGCTACGAGCAGTACTTC.

This sequence joins TRBV5-1 and TRBJ1-1; TRBD1 is a possible D gene (5 bases). CDR3 length: 16 amino acids. Germline V gene data show CDR1 as SGHRS and CDR2 as YFSETQ. The V end was cut by 4 bases, the J end by 0 bases, with 16 bases between. CDR3 sequence (DNA): TGCGCCAGCAGCCCGGGGCGGTGGGGAATGAACACTGAAGCTTTCTTT. This gives the protein CASSPGRWGMNTEAFF.

This chain joins TRBV5-6 and TRBJ1-3, with no clear D. Germline CDR1 SGHDT, CDR2 YYEEEE. The V and J ends lost 4 bases and 0 bases respectively, with 11 bases between them. The CDR3 sequence is 15 residues long. The CDR3 here is CASSPTWDSGNTIYF. CDR3 DNA: TGTGCCAGCAGCCCCACCTGGGACTCTGGAAACACCATATATTTT.

The J gene is TRBJ2-1, the V gene TRBV4-3; TRBD2 agrees at 8 bases. Germline CDR1 LGHNA, CDR2 YSLEER. CDR3 length: 16 amino acids. The V segment lost 1 base and the J segment 11 bases; nucleotides outside the gene matches: 13. The chain's CDR3 is CASSQAATSVGGKQFF. CDR3 sequence (DNA): TGCGCCAGCAGCCAAGCCGCGACTAGCGTGGGTGGGAAGCAGTTCTTC.

This chain joins TRBV7-9 and TRBJ1-5; D uncertain. Germline assignment: CDR1 SEHNR and CDR2 FQNEAQ (reference sequence). The CDR3 consists of 12 residues. Trimming took off 3 bases at V and 4 bases at J, with 4 bases between the two ends. CDR3 DNA sequence: TGTGCCAGCAGCTTCCTGAATCAGCCCCAGCATTTT. Residues: CASSFLNQPQHF.